A single sample gave rise to the 26 T cell receptor beta chains below, sequenced in a study of beta chain features in type 1 diabetes. Sequencing targeted expressed TCRB transcripts, as all isolated RNA had been reverse transcribed. The assay was immunoSEQ multiplex PCR, and TCRdb's table has in-frame clones only and misses some. The table records a few hundred thousand clones, about 15% of them present only once. The sequencing sample was made of naive CD4+ T cells from blood. These receptors came from a woman aged 18 to 35 in good health.

A few counts support this clone. The V call is TRBV28, the J call TRBJ1-5, with a tentative D call TRBD1 (5 bases). V lost 7 bases and J 4 bases, leaving 17 bases between the germline ends. This CDR3 spans 15 amino acids. Germline lookup yields CDR1 MDHEN and CDR2 SYDVKM. CDR3 sequence: CASTWGDGSNQPQHF. The CDR3 DNA follows: TGTGCCAGCACCTGGGGGGACGGCTCGAATCAGCCCCAGCATTTT.

This chain joins TRBV5-4 and TRBJ2-5, with TRBD2 as a possible D gene (6 bases). V lost 0 bases and J 4 bases, leaving 13 bases between the germline ends. Germline loops: CDR1 SGHNT, CDR2 YYREEE (reference sequence). CDR3 length equals 15 residues. This chain's CDR3 is CASSLVGAGRETQYF. In nucleotides, the CDR3 is TGTGCCAGCAGCTTGGTTGGCGCGGGACGAGAGACCCAGTACTTC.

This chain links TRBV7-2 with TRBJ2-7, with 11 positions matching TRBD2. The CDR3 has 16 residues. V gave up 1 base and J gave up 3 bases; unmatched junction bases: 5. Germline V gene sequence: CDR1 SGHTA, CDR2 FQGNSA. CDR3: CASSLDFTSGSYEQYF. The CDR3 DNA reads as TGTGCCAGCAGCTTAGACTTTACTAGCGGGAGCTACGAGCAGTACTTC.

This clone was detected a few times. This chain joins TRBV5-1 and TRBJ2-5; D might be TRBD2 (6 bases). The V gene's germline CDR1 is SGHRS and CDR2 YFSETQ. There are 14 residues in the CDR3. V shed 0 bases and J shed 6 bases, with 12 bases lying between them. The DNA of the CDR3 is TGCGCCAGCAGCTTGGAAAGTGGAGGGCAGACCCAGTACTTC. This gives the protein CASSLESGGQTQYF.

This clone was found a few times. The chain combines TRBV7-9 with TRBJ2-7, with D perhaps TRBD1 (6 bases). The length of the CDR3 is 15 residues. Germline CDR1 and CDR2: SEHNR and FQNEAQ (reference sequence). V shed 2 bases and J shed 0 bases, with 11 bases lying between them. In DNA, the CDR3 is TGTGCCAGCAGCTTAATTGGGACAATCTCCTACGAGCAGTACTTC. Amino acid sequence: CASSLIGTISYEQYF.

The genes are TRBV28 and TRBJ1-1, with a possible D match to TRBD1 (5 bases). Germline V lookup: CDR1 MDHEN, CDR2 SYDVKM. Deletions cut 7 bases from V and 7 bases from J, with 10 bases between. There are 11 residues in the CDR3. The CDR3 region has the DNA TGTGCCAGCAATATCCAGGGTGAAGCTTTCTTT. Protein: CASNIQGEAFF.

The chain joins TRBV28 to TRBJ2-3; maybe TRBD1 (6 bases). This CDR3 contains 13 residues. Germline assignment: CDR1 MDHEN and CDR2 SYDVKM. V lost 9 bases, J lost 4 bases, and 14 bases lay in between. CDR3 in DNA: TGTGCCAGTGGCAGGGGTTACGCAGATACGCAGTATTTT. Translation: CASGRGYADTQYF. The whole variable domain, remainder taken from reference TRBV28 and TRBJ2-3, is DVKVTQSSRYLVKRTGEKVFLECVQDMDHENMFWYRQDPGLGLRLIYFSYDVKMKEKGDIPEGYSVSREKKERFSLILESASTNQTSMYLCASGRGYADTQYFGPGTRLTVL.

This clone was observed a few times. CDR3: CVGVLHNEQFF. As DNA, the CDR3 is TGTGTTGGAGTCCTCCACAATGAGCAGTTCTTC. The chain recombines TRBV30 with TRBJ2-1; D ambiguous. In germline, CDR1 is GTSNPN, CDR2 SVGIG (reference sequence). The CDR3 covers 11 residues.

V and J are TRBV4-1 and TRBJ1-2; 9 bases are a match to TRBD1. Per the germline V gene, CDR1 is MGHRA and CDR2 is YSYEKL. The CDR3 is made up of 14 amino acids. Trimming took 6 bases from V and 7 from J; bases not matched to a gene: 9. Written as DNA, the CDR3 is TGCGCCAGCAGTCCAACAGGGGGCTCGTTTGGCTACACCTTC. This codes for CASSPTGGSFGYTF.

This clone was seen a handful of times. The V gene is TRBV28, the J gene TRBJ1-2; no clear D gene. Germline V gives CDR1 MDHEN, CDR2 SYDVKM. The CDR3 totals 12 residues. V was shortened by 4 bases and J by 6 bases, with 9 bases between the two germline ends. The CDR3 loop is CASSSFGDGYTF. The DNA of the CDR3 is TGTGCCAGCAGTTCGTTCGGGGATGGCTACACCTTC.

The J gene is TRBJ2-3, the V gene TRBV5-1; TRBD1 agrees at 7 bases. V was pared by 4 bases and J by 2 bases, with 10 bases of the junction left unmatched. Germline lookup yields CDR1 SGHRS and CDR2 YFSETQ. The length of the CDR3 is 16 residues. The CDR3 sequence is CASSHTTGSSTDTQYF. CDR3 coding DNA: TGCGCCAGCAGCCATACGACAGGGAGCTCCACAGATACGCAGTATTTT.

In this sample, this clone turned up a few times. The chain uses TRBV6-1 and TRBJ2-2; D remains ambiguous. V dropped 2 bases and J dropped 8 bases, with 9 bases sitting between them. In germline, CDR1 is MNHNS, CDR2 SASEGT. This CDR3 has 13 amino acids. CDR3 in amino acids: CASSENRPGELFF. CDR3 nucleotide sequence: TGTGCCAGCAGTGAAAATCGTCCGGGGGAGCTGTTTTTT.

On this clone itself: Additional DNA sequences in this sample encode the identical CDR3. The chain links TRBV30 to TRBJ2-7, with a weak D call TRBD1 (5 bases). Trimming left V 2 bases short and J 0 bases short, with 5 bases between. The CDR3 consists of 12 residues. Germline CDR1 is GTSNPN and CDR2 is SVGIG (reference sequence). The CDR3 here is CAWSRGSYEQYF. CDR3 in DNA: TGTGCCTGGAGTAGGGGCTCCTACGAGCAGTACTTC.

J is TRBJ1-5 and V is TRBV5-1; 8 positions match TRBD1. Germline trimming cut 0 bases from V and 5 bases from J; bases unmatched to any gene: 1. Germline CDR1 and CDR2: SGHRS and YFSETQ. CDR3 length equals 14 residues. In DNA, the CDR3 is TGCGCCAGCAGCTTGGGACAGGGGCATCAGCCCCAGCATTTT. Protein: CASSLGQGHQPQHF. Using reference TRBV5-1 and TRBJ1-5 for the parts outside the CDR3, the full variable domain is KAGVTQTPRYLIKTRGQQVTLSCSPISGHRSVSWYQQTPGQGLQFLFEYFSETQRNKGNFPGRFSGRQFSNSRSEMNVSTLELGDSALYLCASSLGQGHQPQHFGDGTRLSIL.

This sequence joins TRBV28 and TRBJ2-5; TRBD2 matches at 12 bases. Germline assignment: CDR1 MDHEN and CDR2 SYDVKM. The CDR3 sequence is 16 residues long. The V and J ends lost 4 bases and 5 bases, in that order; junction bases with no gene match: 8. The CDR3 sequence: CASSSWTSGKDETQYF. The CDR3 bases are TGTGCCAGCAGTTCCTGGACTAGCGGGAAAGATGAGACCCAGTACTTC.

This clone was detected only a few times. The V and J genes are TRBV9 and TRBJ2-3, with a tentative D call TRBD2 (5 bases). The CDR3 has 15 residues. The V end lost 3 bases, the J end lost 0 bases, and 11 bases lay between the germline ends. Germline assignment: CDR1 SGDLS and CDR2 YYNGEE. For the CDR3, the DNA is TGTGCCAGCAGCGCCCTCCCGGGAAGCACAGATACGCAGTATTTT. Protein sequence: CASSALPGSTDTQYF.

Only a few counts were recorded for this clone. The CDR3, as DNA: TGTGCCAGCAGTCCCCCCGGGACAGTCAATCAGCCCCAGCATTTT. Translating it yields CASSPPGTVNQPQHF. This rearrangement joins TRBV28 to TRBJ1-5; TRBD1 aligns across 7 bases. CDR1 and CDR2 (germline): MDHEN, SYDVKM. V dropped 5 bases and J dropped 3; count of bases not matched to a gene: 7. The CDR3 covers 15 residues. Using reference TRBV28 and TRBJ1-5 for the parts outside the CDR3, the full variable domain is DVKVTQSSRYLVKRTGEKVFLECVQDMDHENMFWYRQDPGLGLRLIYFSYDVKMKEKGDIPEGYSVSREKKERFSLILESASTNQTSMYLCASSPPGTVNQPQHFGDGTRLSIL.

The chain employs TRBV28 and TRBJ2-7; TRBD1 matches at 9 bases. This CDR3 is built from 10 residues. CDR1 is MDHEN and CDR2 is SYDVKM in the germline V gene. The ends lost 6 bases at V and 11 bases at J; junction bases unmatched: 2. Written as DNA, the CDR3 is TGTGCCAGCAGCCGGGACAGGGAGTACTTC. Its protein product is CASSRDREYF.

CDR3 residues: CASSRSGKGNEQFF. The CDR3 region has the DNA TGTGCCAGCAGCCGTAGCGGGAAGGGGAATGAGCAGTTCTTC. The V call is TRBV4-2, the J call TRBJ2-1; 8 positions match TRBD2. This CDR3 contains 14 residues. Germline assignment: CDR1 LGHNA and CDR2 YNFKEQ. V shed 4 bases and J 7 bases; nucleotides not matched to a gene: 6.

A few counts support this clone. In DNA, the CDR3 is TGTGCCAGCAGTCTCCCAACGGGGATGTACAATGAGCAGTTCTTC. Protein sequence: CASSLPTGMYNEQFF. This chain uses TRBV28 with TRBJ2-1; a possible D gene is TRBD2 (5 bases). The ends were cut back, 5 bases at V and 4 bases at J, with 15 bases in the middle. CDR1 and CDR2 (germline): MDHEN, SYDVKM. The CDR3 is 15 amino acids.

This chain links TRBV7-9 with TRBJ2-5; D unclear. Trimming cost V 1 base and J 1 base, with 4 bases left between them. This CDR3 is built from 13 residues. Germline lookup yields CDR1 SEHNR and CDR2 FQNEAQ (reference sequence). DNA for the CDR3: TGTGCCAGCAGCTTAGACATCCAAGAGACCCAGTACTTC. This sequence encodes CASSLDIQETQYF. Supplemented by reference TRBV7-9 and TRBJ2-5, the full variable domain reads DTGVSQNPRHKITKRGQNVTFRCDPISEHNRLYWYRQTLGQGPEFLTYFQNEAQLEKSRLLSDRFSAERPKGSFSTLEIQRTEQGDSAMYLCASSLDIQETQYFGPGTRLLVL.

The rearrangement links TRBV5-4 to TRBJ2-2, with a weak D call TRBD1 (5 bases). CDR1 is SGHNT, CDR2 YYREEE, per germline (reference sequence). This CDR3 region has 14 residues. Trimming removed 7 bases from V and 5 bases from J, with 15 bases in between. The CDR3 nucleotides read TGTGCCAGCGCAGGAAGGGGAAAAACCGGGGAGCTGTTTTTT. Translating it yields CASAGRGKTGELFF.

This chain connects TRBV14 to TRBJ1-4, with a weak D call TRBD1 (5 bases). Trimming took 4 bases from V and 8 from J, leaving 17 bases between them. This CDR3 is 15 amino acids long. Germline assignment: CDR1 SGHDN and CDR2 FVKESK. For the CDR3, the DNA is TGTGCCAGCAGCCCCCCTGGGGCGGGAGAGGAAAAACTGTTTTTT. It codes for CASSPPGAGEEKLFF.

This chain uses TRBV19 with TRBJ2-1, with 7 positions matching TRBD2. The V gene end was trimmed by 1 base and the J gene end by 7 bases; junction bases not matched to a gene: 7. The germline V gene encodes CDR1 LNHDA and CDR2 SQIVND (reference sequence). CDR3 size: 15 residues. CDR3 residues: CASSIVAGDGNEQFF. The CDR3 region has the DNA TGTGCCAGTAGTATAGTGGCGGGAGATGGGAATGAGCAGTTCTTC.

CDR3 amino acids: CASSQDRSVQYF. Here the CDR3 DNA reads TGTGCCAGCAGTCAAGACCGAAGCGTTCAGTACTTC. The chain employs TRBV6-5 and TRBJ2-4; D remains unclear. Trimming shortened V by 5 bases and J by 11 bases, and 13 bases separated the two germline ends. In germline, CDR1 is MNHEY, CDR2 SVGAGI. The CDR3 loop spans 12 amino acids.

This clone was picked up a small number of times. This chain connects TRBV19 to TRBJ1-2; tentatively, D is TRBD1 (5 bases). CDR1 is LNHDA, CDR2 SQIVND, per germline (reference sequence). The CDR3 has 15 amino acids. The germline V and J ends were trimmed by 1 base and 7 bases, with 16 bases remaining between them. CDR3 amino acids: CASSIGGQPPLGYTF. The CDR3 nucleotides read TGTGCCAGTAGTATAGGCGGACAACCTCCCCTTGGCTACACCTTC. Looking up the rest from reference TRBV19 and TRBJ1-2 gives the full variable domain: DGGITQSPKYLFRKEGQNVTLSCEQNLNHDAMYWYRQDPGQGLRLIYYSQIVNDFQKGDIAEGYSVSREKKESFPLTVTSAQKNPTAFYLCASSIGGQPPLGYTFGSGTRLTVV.